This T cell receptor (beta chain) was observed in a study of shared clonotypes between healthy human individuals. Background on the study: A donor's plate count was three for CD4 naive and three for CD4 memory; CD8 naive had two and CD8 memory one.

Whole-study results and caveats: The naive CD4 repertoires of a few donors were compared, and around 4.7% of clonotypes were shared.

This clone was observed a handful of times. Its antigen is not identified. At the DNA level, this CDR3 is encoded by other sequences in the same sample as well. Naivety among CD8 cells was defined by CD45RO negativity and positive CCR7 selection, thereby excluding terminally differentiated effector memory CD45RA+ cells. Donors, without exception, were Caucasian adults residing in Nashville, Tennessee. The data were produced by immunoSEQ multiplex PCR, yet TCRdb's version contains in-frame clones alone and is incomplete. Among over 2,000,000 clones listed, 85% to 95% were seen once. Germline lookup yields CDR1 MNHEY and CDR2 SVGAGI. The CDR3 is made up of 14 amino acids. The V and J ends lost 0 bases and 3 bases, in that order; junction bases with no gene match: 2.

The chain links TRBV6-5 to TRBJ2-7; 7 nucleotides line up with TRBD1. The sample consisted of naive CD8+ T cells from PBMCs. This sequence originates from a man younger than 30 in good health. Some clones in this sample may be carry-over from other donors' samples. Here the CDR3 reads CASSYSTGNYEQYF. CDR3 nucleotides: TGTGCCAGCAGTTACTCGACAGGGAACTACGAGCAGTACTTC.